This T cell receptor (beta chain) was sequenced for a study of shared clonotypes between healthy human individuals. Only in-frame clones appear in the TCRdb table, and some are missing; sequencing was by immunoSEQ multiplex PCR. In the table there are 2 million to 2.5 million clones, 85% to 95% of which are singletons. A single count supports this clone. Its specificity is not known. Germline CDR1 is GTSNPN and CDR2 is SVGIG (reference sequence). The CDR3 loop spans 14 amino acids. V was clipped by 3 bases and J by 7 bases; unmatched bases: 6. Donors, healthy HIV-negative adults, lacked recent acute infections or vaccinations. From CD4+ cells came CD45RA+ naive and CD45RA-negative memory subsets. Study outcomes and limitations: Non-shared clonotypes were found to have lower generation probabilities than the clonotypes that were shared by all four of the sorted-subset donors.

The rearrangement uses TRBV30 and TRBJ2-1; 10 nucleotides match TRBD2. This receptor was taken from a man between 18 and 29 years old in good health. Some clones in this sample may be carry-over from other donors' samples. The sample taken for sequencing was naive CD4+ T cells from PBMCs. Stated subset: CD45RA+ positively selected. The CDR3 here is CAWSSGRARNEQFF. CDR3 nucleotide sequence: TGTGCCTGGAGCAGCGGGAGGGCGAGGAATGAGCAGTTCTTC.